Listed here are 3 T cell receptor beta chains from one sample, sequenced in a study of blood T cell repertoires in COVID-19. The repertoire was sequenced with immunoSEQ multiplex PCR; TCRdb's copy has only in-frame clones and lacks some. Of around 61,000 clones detected, 80% to 90% appear once; the ten largest clones hold roughly 3.2%. The material sequenced was peripheral blood. These receptors were obtained from a man over 45 with active COVID-19.

This sequence joins TRBV7-2 and TRBJ2-3; possibly TRBD2 for D (7 bases). The CDR3 has 14 residues. Germline-derived CDR1 and CDR2 are SGHTA and FQGNSA. Trimming pared 5 bases from V and 6 bases from J, leaving 15 bases between. CDR3 loop: CASSPEGGRDTQYF. The CDR3 DNA reads as TGTGCCAGCAGCCCCGAGGGGGGGCGGGATACGCAGTATTTT.

This clone was seen only once. The chain couples TRBV15 to TRBJ2-1, with 11 bases matching TRBD1. The CDR3 is made up of 14 amino acids. CDR1 and CDR2 (germline): LNHNV, YYDKDF (reference sequence). The junction had 3 bases not matched to a gene; V was cut back by 3 bases and J by 8 bases. Written as DNA, the CDR3 is TGTGCCACCAGCAGGGACAGGGGGCTCGATGAGCAGTTCTTC. Translating it yields CATSRDRGLDEQFF.

CDR3 in amino acids: CASSGDLRETQYF. The CDR3 DNA follows: TGTGCCAGCAGTGGAGATTTACGAGAGACCCAGTACTTC. The chain has TRBV2 and TRBJ2-5; D unclear. This CDR3 contains 13 residues. The germline CDR1 and CDR2 sequences are SNHLY and FYNNEI. The V end lost 4 bases, the J end lost 4 bases, and 10 bases lay between the germline ends.